A single sample gave rise to the 18 T cell receptor beta chains below, sequenced in a study of cytomegalovirus exposure and HLA in healthy donors. The primer mix had 60 Vbeta and 13 Jbeta primers. Sequencing used immunoSEQ multiplex PCR; TCRdb keeps in-frame clones, though not all of them. In the table there are about 94,000 clones, more than 60% of which are singletons. Sequencing was done on a sample of PBMCs. All receptors derive from a man aged 30 to 39 in good health and CMV-seronegative.

The chain combines TRBV4-1 with TRBJ2-4; D perhaps matches TRBD1 (5 bases). The V gene lost 4 bases and the J gene lost 2 bases, with 24 bases spanning the gap. This CDR3 spans 19 amino acids. Germline V gives CDR1 MGHRA, CDR2 YSYEKL. The chain's CDR3 is CASSPVKGQGLGSKNIQYF. The CDR3, as DNA: TGCGCCAGCAGCCCTGTTAAGGGGCAGGGATTAGGTTCCAAAAACATTCAGTACTTC.

This clone was found a few times. This chain links TRBV7-9 with TRBJ2-3, with 12 nucleotides matching TRBD2. Losses at the gene ends were 5 bases for V and 4 bases for J; bases not matched to a gene: 4. Germline V gene sequence: CDR1 SEHNR, CDR2 FQNEAQ (reference sequence). This CDR3 comprises 15 residues. CDR3 nucleotides: TGTGCCAGCAGCCGTCTAGCGGGAGGGCCAGATACGCAGTATTTT. It specifies CASSRLAGGPDTQYF.

The chain is built from TRBV10-1 and TRBJ1-5; TRBD1 aligns across 9 bases. The CDR3 loop spans 18 amino acids. In germline, CDR1 is WNHNN, CDR2 SYGVQD (reference sequence). Trimming removed 7 bases from V and 1 base from J; junction bases left unmatched: 14. The CDR3 loop reads CASISKGQGGGSNQPQHF. In nucleotides, the CDR3 is TGCGCCAGCATCTCAAAGGGACAGGGAGGAGGGAGCAATCAGCCCCAGCATTTT.

The CDR3 sequence: CAWSFQRGIYEQYF. The CDR3 nucleotides read TGTGCCTGGAGTTTCCAGCGGGGAATCTACGAGCAGTACTTC. V is TRBV30 and J is TRBJ2-7, with TRBD2 identical over 7 bases. The CDR3 totals 14 residues. V dropped 2 bases and J dropped 3; count of bases not matched to a gene: 7. CDR1 is GTSNPN, CDR2 SVGIG, per germline (reference sequence).

CDR3 region: CASSYGDRDQETQYF. The CDR3, as DNA: TGCGCCAGCAGCTACGGGGACAGGGATCAAGAGACCCAGTACTTC. This chain uses TRBV5-1 with TRBJ2-5, with 9 bases aligning to TRBD1. Germline trimming cut 3 bases from V and 2 bases from J; bases unmatched to any gene: 5. The CDR3 loop spans 15 amino acids. From germline, CDR1 is SGHRS and CDR2 YFSETQ.

This clone appeared a few times. This chain links TRBV13 with TRBJ1-2; D uncertain. The germline V and J ends were trimmed by 1 base and 5 bases, with 23 bases remaining between them. This CDR3 is built from 18 residues. In germline, CDR1 is PRHDT, CDR2 FYEKMQ (reference sequence). The CDR3 region is CASSLESFSEPRWYGYTF. CDR3 nucleotides: TGTGCCAGCAGCTTAGAGTCTTTTTCCGAGCCAAGATGGTATGGCTACACCTTC.

This sequence joins TRBV19 and TRBJ1-4, with 7 bases fitting TRBD1. CDR3 length equals 15 residues. The germline V gene has CDR1 LNHDA and CDR2 SQIVND (reference sequence). Losses at the gene ends were 5 bases for V and 7 bases for J; bases not matched to a gene: 10. The CDR3 protein is CASSAAGGVGEKLFF. The CDR3 bases are TGTGCCAGTAGTGCGGCAGGGGGTGTGGGTGAAAAACTGTTTTTT. The variable domain in full, with the rest retrieved from reference TRBV19 and TRBJ1-4, is DGGITQSPKYLFRKEGQNVTLSCEQNLNHDAMYWYRQDPGQGLRLIYYSQIVNDFQKGDIAEGYSVSREKKESFPLTVTSAQKNPTAFYLCASSAAGGVGEKLFFGSGTQLSVL.

V gene TRBV5-1 combines with J gene TRBJ2-1; TRBD2 matches at 8 bases. Trimming removed 1 base from V and 2 bases from J; junction bases left unmatched: 5. Germline V gene sequence: CDR1 SGHRS, CDR2 YFSETQ. The CDR3 contains 16 residues. CDR3 loop: CASSLKVSGAYNEQFF. In nucleotides, the CDR3 is TGCGCCAGCAGCTTGAAGGTTAGCGGGGCCTACAATGAGCAGTTCTTC.

The chain has TRBV12-5 and TRBJ1-4; 8 bases fit TRBD1. CDR1 LGHNT and CDR2 FRNRAP come from the germline V gene. V lost 5 bases and J lost 8; bases outside the gene matches: 19. The CDR3 length is 18 residues. Here the CDR3 DNA reads TGTGCTAGTGGTCGCCCGCACCGCCGAGGACAGGGAAGGGAAAAACTGTTTTTT. Its protein is CASGRPHRRGQGREKLFF.

The V gene is TRBV19, the J gene TRBJ2-5, with D perhaps TRBD2 (7 bases). This CDR3 has 14 amino acids. Germline V CDR1 and CDR2: LNHDA, SQIVND (reference sequence). Trimming removed 5 bases at V and 2 bases at J, with 12 bases between. The CDR3 DNA reads TGTGCCAGTAGTGGAGGGGGGGTACAAGAGACCCAGTACTTC. It specifies CASSGGGVQETQYF.

The chain recombines TRBV29-1 with TRBJ2-1, with 8 bases that match TRBD2. This CDR3 comprises 14 residues. J was trimmed by 3 bases and V by 4 bases; bases with no gene match: 5. CDR1 is SQVTM and CDR2 is ANQGSEA in the germline V gene. CDR3: CSVVGAGDYNEQFF. The CDR3 DNA reads as TGCAGCGTTGTAGGAGCGGGAGACTACAATGAGCAGTTCTTC.

This sequence joins TRBV9 and TRBJ1-1; 9 bases agree with TRBD1. CDR3 size: 15 residues. Germline CDR1 SGDLS, CDR2 YYNGEE. V lost 6 bases to trimming and J lost 6 bases; unmatched junction nucleotides: 12. The CDR3 DNA follows: TGTGCCAGCAACGATTTAAGGACAGGGGTCGCTGAAGCTTTCTTT. Its protein product is CASNDLRTGVAEAFF.

The V and J genes are TRBV6-6 and TRBJ2-7, with 11 bases fitting TRBD2. Germline V gene sequence: CDR1 MNHNY, CDR2 SVGAGI (reference sequence). Trimming removed 5 bases from V and 4 bases from J; junction bases left unmatched: 4. The CDR3 runs 14 residues. The CDR3 nucleotides read TGTGCCAGCAGTGAGGGACTAGCGGAATACGAGCAGTACTTC. Translating it yields CASSEGLAEYEQYF.

V usage is TRBV27 and J usage is TRBJ2-1, with TRBD1 matching over 10 bases. The trim removed 6 bases at V and 8 bases at J, leaving 7 bases unmatched. The CDR3 is made up of 14 amino acids. CDR1 and CDR2 from the germline V gene are MNHEY and SMNVEV (reference sequence). The CDR3 spells CASRRTGGWDEQFF. CDR3 nucleotides: TGTGCCAGCAGACGGACAGGGGGTTGGGATGAGCAGTTCTTC.

The V gene is TRBV11-1, the J gene TRBJ2-4; TRBD1 aligns across 9 bases. Germline V CDR1 and CDR2: SGHAT, FQDESV (reference sequence). This CDR3 spans 15 amino acids. V lost 4 bases to trimming and J lost 6 bases; unmatched junction nucleotides: 7. The CDR3 DNA follows: TGTGCCAGCAGCTGGGACAGGGATTATCTAAACATTCAGTACTTC. This codes for CASSWDRDYLNIQYF.

There are a few counts of this clone. The rearrangement links TRBV28 to TRBJ2-5, with 13 bases fitting TRBD2. Trimming took 7 bases from V and 0 from J; bases not matched to a gene: 11. Germline CDR1 and CDR2: MDHEN and SYDVKM. The CDR3 covers 18 residues. The CDR3 DNA reads TGTGCCAGCACCAGACCGGGACTAGCGGGGCGGTACCAAGAGACCCAGTACTTC. Translating it yields CASTRPGLAGRYQETQYF.

The V gene is TRBV6-5, the J gene TRBJ2-7, with D tentatively TRBD1 (5 bases). Germline lookup yields CDR1 MNHEY and CDR2 SVGAGI. V lost 3 bases and J 3 bases, leaving 9 bases between the germline ends. There are 13 residues in the CDR3. CDR3 sequence reads: CASSYQGVYEQYF. The CDR3 DNA follows: TGTGCCAGCAGTTATCAGGGCGTCTACGAGCAGTACTTC.

The rearrangement uses TRBV7-6 and TRBJ2-5; weak D call: TRBD2 (6 bases). There are 16 residues in the CDR3. Germline V gene lookup returns CDR1 SGHVS and CDR2 FNYEAQ. V lost 2 bases and J lost 0, with 13 bases in between. The CDR3 DNA reads as TGTGCCAGCAGCTTACTAGCGTTGGGGTACCAAGAGACCCAGTACTTC. This codes for CASSLLALGYQETQYF.